The next 6 T cell receptor beta chains were all read from a single sample in a study of shared clonotypes between healthy human individuals. Naive CD8 cells lacked CD45RO, underwent positive selection for CCR7 and left out terminally differentiated effector memory CD45RA+ cells. Clones were sequenced by immunoSEQ multiplex PCR, and TCRdb holds only the in-frame ones, with some missing. Among some 1,900,000 clones, about 95% were seen once, and the ten largest hold 1.2%. The sample was naive CD8+ T cells sorted from blood. These TCRs come from a man between 18 and 35 years old in good health.

This rearrangement joins TRBV27 to TRBJ1-5; maybe TRBD1 (5 bases). The CDR3 covers 15 residues. In germline, CDR1 is MNHEY, CDR2 SMNVEV (reference sequence). V lost 1 base, J lost 3 bases, and 10 bases lay in between. CDR3 nucleotides: TGTGCCAGCAGTTTATTCGGGGGTAACAATCAGCCCCAGCATTTT. Residues: CASSLFGGNNQPQHF.

Concerning this clone itself: Other nucleotide sequences from this sample produce the same CDR3. The chain couples TRBV2 to TRBJ1-1, with D unclear. The CDR3 loop spans 14 amino acids. V was shortened by 6 bases and J by 0 bases, with 11 bases between the two germline ends. Germline CDR1 reads SNHLY; CDR2 reads FYNNEI. DNA for the CDR3: TGTGCCAGCAGAGCCGGGCTCATGAACACTGAAGCTTTCTTT. This encodes CASRAGLMNTEAFF.

This clone showed up just once. The chain recombines TRBV13 with TRBJ2-7; 14 bases map to TRBD2. J gave up 2 bases and V 0 bases, and 6 bases lay outside the gene matches. Germline-derived CDR1 and CDR2 are PRHDT and FYEKMQ (reference sequence). The CDR3 has 18 amino acids. CDR3 in DNA: TGTGCCAGCAGCTTAGGCCCCGGGACTAGCGGGGGCACCTACGAGCAGTACTTC. This encodes CASSLGPGTSGGTYEQYF.

The chain combines TRBV13 with TRBJ1-1; D is unclear. Between the trimmed V and J ends, which lost 0 bases and 6 bases, there was a span of 8 bases. Germline V gene lookup returns CDR1 PRHDT and CDR2 FYEKMQ (reference sequence). The CDR3 extends over 13 amino acids. CDR3 sequence (DNA): TGTGCCAGCAGCTTAGGGGGAGTGGCTGAAGCTTTCTTT. Encoded protein: CASSLGGVAEAFF.

The genes are TRBV5-1 and TRBJ2-1; 7 bases match TRBD1. CDR3 length: 14 amino acids. With 6 bases clipped from V and 9 bases from J, the junction kept 12 bases outside the gene matches. Germline CDR1 reads SGHRS; CDR2 reads YFSETQ. The CDR3 sequence is CASNIGPAGGEQFF. CDR3 coding DNA: TGCGCCAGCAATATCGGCCCCGCAGGGGGTGAGCAGTTCTTC.

The chain joins TRBV6-5 to TRBJ1-6; a possible D gene is TRBD1 (5 bases). The CDR3 has 15 residues. Trimming took 2 bases from V and 7 from J, leaving 12 bases between them. CDR1 is MNHEY and CDR2 is SVGAGI in the germline V gene. CDR3 in amino acids: CASSYGGLGNSPLHF. DNA for the CDR3: TGTGCCAGCAGTTACGGGGGTCTCGGCAATTCACCCCTCCACTTT.